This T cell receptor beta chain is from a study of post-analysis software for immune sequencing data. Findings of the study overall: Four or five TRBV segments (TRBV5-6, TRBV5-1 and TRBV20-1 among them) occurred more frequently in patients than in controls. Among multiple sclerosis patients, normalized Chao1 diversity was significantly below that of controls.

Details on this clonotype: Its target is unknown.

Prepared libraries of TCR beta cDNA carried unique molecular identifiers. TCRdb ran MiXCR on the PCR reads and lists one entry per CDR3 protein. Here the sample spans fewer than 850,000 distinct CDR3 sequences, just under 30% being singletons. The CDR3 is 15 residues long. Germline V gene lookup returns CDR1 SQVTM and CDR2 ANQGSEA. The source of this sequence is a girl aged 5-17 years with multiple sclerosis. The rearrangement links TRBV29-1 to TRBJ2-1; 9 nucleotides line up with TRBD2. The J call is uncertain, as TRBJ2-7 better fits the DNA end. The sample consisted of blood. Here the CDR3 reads CSVVDSGRSYNEQYF. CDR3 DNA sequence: TGCAGCGTGGTCGATAGCGGGAGATCCTACAATGAGCAGTACTTC.